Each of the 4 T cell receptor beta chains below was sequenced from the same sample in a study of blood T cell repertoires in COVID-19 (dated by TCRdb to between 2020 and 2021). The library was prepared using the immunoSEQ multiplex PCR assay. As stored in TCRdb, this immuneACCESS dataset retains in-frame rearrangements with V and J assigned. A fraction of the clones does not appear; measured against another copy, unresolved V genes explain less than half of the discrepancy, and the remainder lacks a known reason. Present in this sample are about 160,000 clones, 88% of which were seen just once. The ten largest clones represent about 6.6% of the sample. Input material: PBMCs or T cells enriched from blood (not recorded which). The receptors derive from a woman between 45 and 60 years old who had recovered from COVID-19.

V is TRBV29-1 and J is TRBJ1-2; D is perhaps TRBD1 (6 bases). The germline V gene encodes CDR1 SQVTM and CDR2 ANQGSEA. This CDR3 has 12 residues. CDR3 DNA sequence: TGCGGGGTCGACAGGCTTTACTATGGCTACACCTTC. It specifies CGVDRLYYGYTF.

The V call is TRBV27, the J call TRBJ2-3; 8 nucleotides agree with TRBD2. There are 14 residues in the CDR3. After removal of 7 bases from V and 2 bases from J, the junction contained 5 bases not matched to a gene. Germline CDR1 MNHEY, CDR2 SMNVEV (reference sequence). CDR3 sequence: CASKLAGITDTQYF. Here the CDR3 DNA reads TGTGCCAGCAAGTTAGCGGGGATCACAGATACGCAGTATTTT.

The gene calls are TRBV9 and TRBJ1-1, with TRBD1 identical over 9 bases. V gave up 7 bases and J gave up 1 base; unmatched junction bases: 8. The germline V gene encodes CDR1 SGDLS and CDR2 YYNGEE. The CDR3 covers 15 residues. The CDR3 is CASSPYRGQNTEAFF. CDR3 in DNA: TGTGCCAGCTCCCCGTACAGGGGGCAGAACACTGAAGCTTTCTTT.

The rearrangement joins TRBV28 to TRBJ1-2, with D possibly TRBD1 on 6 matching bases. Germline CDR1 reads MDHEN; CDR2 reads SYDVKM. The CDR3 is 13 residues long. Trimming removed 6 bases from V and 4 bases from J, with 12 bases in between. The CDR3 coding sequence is TGTGCCAGCAGAGGGTCACAGGGCTATGGCTACACCTTC. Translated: CASRGSQGYGYTF.